The present T cell receptor beta chain was sequenced within a study of Graves' ophthalmopathy and Graves' hyperthyroidism. RNA served as the template for amplifying TCR beta CDR3 regions. The first round was an RT-PCR with HTBI primers, and the second round was a multiplex PCR. Using its own MiXCR run on the multiplex PCR reads, TCRdb lists one record per CDR3 protein. The sample includes under 400,000 distinct CDR3 sequences, 17% of them seen just once. Trimming shortened V by 6 bases and J by 4 bases, and 21 bases separated the two germline ends. The CDR3 loop spans 16 amino acids. The germline V gene has CDR1 MNHEY and CDR2 SVGEGT. This clonotype was detected ten times or more.

The rearrangement links TRBV6-2 or TRBV6-3 to TRBJ2-5; weak D call: TRBD2 (5 bases). This receptor was identified in an adult man with Graves' ophthalmopathy. Material: peripheral blood. The CDR3 coding sequence is TGTGCCAGCAGCCGAATAACCGGGATGGGGAGAGAGACCCAGTACTTC. Translating gives CASSRITGMGRETQYF.